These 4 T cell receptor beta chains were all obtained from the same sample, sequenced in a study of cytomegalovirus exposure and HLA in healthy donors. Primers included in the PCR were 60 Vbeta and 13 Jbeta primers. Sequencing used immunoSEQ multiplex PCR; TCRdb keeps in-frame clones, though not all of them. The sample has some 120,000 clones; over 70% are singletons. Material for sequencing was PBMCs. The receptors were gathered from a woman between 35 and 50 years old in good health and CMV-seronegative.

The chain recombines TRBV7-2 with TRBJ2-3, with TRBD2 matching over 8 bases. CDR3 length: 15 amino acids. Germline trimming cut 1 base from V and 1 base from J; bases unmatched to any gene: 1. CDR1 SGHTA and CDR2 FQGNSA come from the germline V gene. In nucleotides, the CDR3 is TGTGCCAGCAGCTTAGTGGGACTAGGCACAGATACGCAGTATTTT. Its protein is CASSLVGLGTDTQYF.

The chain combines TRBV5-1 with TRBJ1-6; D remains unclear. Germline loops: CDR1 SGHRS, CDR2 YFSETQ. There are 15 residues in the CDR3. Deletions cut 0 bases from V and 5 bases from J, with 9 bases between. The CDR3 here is CASSLEMADNSPLHF. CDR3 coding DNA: TGCGCCAGCAGCTTGGAAATGGCAGATAATTCACCCCTCCACTTT.

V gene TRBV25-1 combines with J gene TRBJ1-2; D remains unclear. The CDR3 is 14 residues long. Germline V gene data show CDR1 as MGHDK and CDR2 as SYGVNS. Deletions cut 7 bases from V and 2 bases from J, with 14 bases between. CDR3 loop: CASTGHSGNYGYTF. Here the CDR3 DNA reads TGTGCCAGCACCGGGCACAGCGGCAACTATGGCTACACCTTC.

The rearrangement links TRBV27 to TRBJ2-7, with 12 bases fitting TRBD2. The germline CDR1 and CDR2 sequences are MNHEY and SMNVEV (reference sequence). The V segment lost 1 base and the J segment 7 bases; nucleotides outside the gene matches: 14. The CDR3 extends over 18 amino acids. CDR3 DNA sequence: TGTGCCAGCAGTTTATTCCCCCCGACTAGCGGGAGTGGTTGGGAGCAGTACTTC. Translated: CASSLFPPTSGSGWEQYF.